This TCR beta chain was sequenced during a study of human T cells and chemical hapten exposure. TCRdb itself ran the RACE reads through MiXCR, one entry per CDR3 protein. The sample has 130,000 or so distinct CDR3 sequences, around 8.3% seen once. From germline, CDR1 is SEHNR and CDR2 FQNEAQ (reference sequence). This CDR3 comprises 13 residues. The V and J ends lost 0 bases and 8 bases respectively, with 7 bases between them. As to time point: healthy volunteer bleed at 2 weeks. Total RNA was extracted from unfractionated whole blood. The sequenced sample consisted of whole blood. The TCR sequence derives from a male donor in good health. Some clones in this sample may be carry-over from other donors' samples. The V call is TRBV7-9, the J call TRBJ1-4; no definite D call. CDR3 DNA: TGTGCCAGCAGCTTAGCAGGCTCCGAAAAACTGTTTTTT. Translation gives CASSLAGSEKLFF.